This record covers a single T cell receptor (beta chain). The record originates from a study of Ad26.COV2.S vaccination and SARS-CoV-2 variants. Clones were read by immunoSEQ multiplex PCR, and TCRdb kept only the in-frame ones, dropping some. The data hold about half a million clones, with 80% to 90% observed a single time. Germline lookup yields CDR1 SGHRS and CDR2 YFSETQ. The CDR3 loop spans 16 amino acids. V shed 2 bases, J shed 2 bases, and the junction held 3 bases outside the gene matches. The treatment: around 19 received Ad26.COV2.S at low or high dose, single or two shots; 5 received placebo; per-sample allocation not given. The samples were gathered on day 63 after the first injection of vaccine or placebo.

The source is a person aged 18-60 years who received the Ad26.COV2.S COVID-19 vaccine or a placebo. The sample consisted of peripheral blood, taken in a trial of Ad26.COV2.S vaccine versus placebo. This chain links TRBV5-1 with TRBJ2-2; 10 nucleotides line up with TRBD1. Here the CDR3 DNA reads TGCGCCAGCAGCTTACGGACAGGGGGAAACACCGGGGAGCTGTTTTTT. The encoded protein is CASSLRTGGNTGELFF.